The clone carrying this T cell receptor (beta chain) showed up many times. Its target is unknown. The data were taken from a study of T cells in Graves' hyperthyroidism and ophthalmopathy. This CDR3 has 15 residues. In germline, CDR1 is MDHEN, CDR2 SYDVKM. V was trimmed by 3 bases and J by 1 base, leaving 12 bases between them. RNA transcripts served as the template for amplifying TCR beta CDR3 regions. The TCR CDR3 first-round RT-PCR relied on the HTBI primer set. TCRdb ran MiXCR on the multiplex PCR reads and lists one entry per CDR3 protein. The data show about 640,000 distinct CDR3 sequences, less than 25% seen once. Whole-study findings and limits: Blood also carried most thyroid clonotypes expanded above 0.001.

The clonotype originates from a man aged 25-45 years with Graves' ophthalmopathy. This chain connects TRBV28 to TRBJ1-1, with D possibly matching TRBD1 (5 bases). The sample was blood. This CDR3 reads CASSLGGVGNTEAFF. CDR3 in DNA: TGTGCCAGCAGTTTGGGGGGGGTCGGGAACACTGAAGCTTTCTTT.